A single sample is the source of the 22 T cell receptor beta chains below, sequenced in a study of blood T cell repertoires in COVID-19. Sequenced by immunoSEQ multiplex PCR; TCRdb stores in-frame clones only, minus some. In the table there are roughly 13,000 clones, approximately 82% of which are singletons. The sample taken for sequencing was peripheral blood. Receptors were obtained from a man in his forties or fifties with active or convalescent COVID-19.

The chain carries TRBV5-1 and TRBJ1-3, with 10 positions matching TRBD1. Trimming removed 5 bases from V and 4 bases from J; junction bases left unmatched: 6. Germline V CDR1 and CDR2: SGHRS, YFSETQ. The CDR3 covers 15 residues. CDR3 loop: CASSPRTGGGNTIYF. The CDR3 DNA follows: TGCGCCAGCAGTCCTAGGACAGGGGGAGGAAACACCATATATTTT.

V gene TRBV28 combines with J gene TRBJ2-2, with D possibly being TRBD1 (6 bases). Deletions cut 3 bases from V and 9 bases from J, with 14 bases between. Germline V gene lookup returns CDR1 MDHEN and CDR2 SYDVKM. This CDR3 region has 14 residues. CDR3 protein: CASSFQGNTRELFF. The CDR3 bases are TGTGCCAGCAGTTTCCAGGGGAATACCCGGGAGCTGTTTTTT.

V is TRBV19 and J is TRBJ2-3; D uncertain. Germline V CDR1 and CDR2: LNHDA, SQIVND (reference sequence). The CDR3 is made up of 13 amino acids. Trimming removed 1 base from V and 3 bases from J, with 5 bases in between. The CDR3 DNA reads TGTGCCAGTAGTATAGCCCTTACAGATACGCAGTATTTT. This translates into CASSIALTDTQYF.

V gene TRBV6-5 combines with J gene TRBJ1-1; 9 bases agree with TRBD1. CDR1 and CDR2 from the germline V gene are MNHEY and SVGAGI. The CDR3 is 15 amino acids. V shed 4 bases, J shed 5 bases, and the junction held 8 bases outside the gene matches. CDR3 sequence: CASSSGTGRGTEAFF. The CDR3 nucleotides are TGTGCCAGCAGTTCCGGGACAGGGAGGGGGACTGAAGCTTTCTTT.

The chain recombines TRBV6-4 with TRBJ2-2; D gene ambiguous. This CDR3 contains 13 residues. V lost 5 bases to trimming and J lost 3 bases, with 7 bases between them. The V gene's germline CDR1 is MRHNA and CDR2 SNTAGT. For the CDR3, the DNA is TGTGCCAGCAGTCGACGGGACACCGGGGAGCTGTTTTTT. Amino acid sequence: CASSRRDTGELFF.

The J gene is TRBJ2-5, the V gene TRBV5-4; a possible D gene is TRBD1 (6 bases). The CDR3 sequence is 16 residues long. Trimming left V 1 base short and J 3 bases short, with 16 bases between. The germline V gene has CDR1 SGHNT and CDR2 YYREEE (reference sequence). The DNA of the CDR3 is TGTGCCAGCAGCTTGTGGGACATAGGGCTCAAAGAGACCCAGTACTTC. The encoded protein is CASSLWDIGLKETQYF. Complete variable domain (other parts from reference TRBV5-4 and TRBJ2-5): ETGVTQSPTHLIKTRGQQVTLRCSSQSGHNTVSWYQQALGQGPQFIFQYYREEENGRGNFPPRFSGLQFPNYSSELNVNALELDDSALYLCASSLWDIGLKETQYFGPGTRLLVL.

J is TRBJ1-5 and V is TRBV20-1; tentative D call: TRBD1 (5 bases). The CDR3 is 13 amino acids. V was cut by 3 bases and J by 0 bases, with 6 bases left in between. Germline lookup yields CDR1 DFQATT and CDR2 SNEGSKA (reference sequence). CDR3 in DNA: TGCAGTGCTAGTAGGGGTAGCAATCAGCCCCAGCATTTT. This codes for CSASRGSNQPQHF.

The chain combines TRBV14 with TRBJ1-2; no reliable D call. There are 16 residues in the CDR3. The V gene lost 4 bases and the J gene lost 2 bases, with 17 bases spanning the gap. Germline V lookup: CDR1 SGHDN, CDR2 FVKESK. The CDR3 region has the DNA TGTGCCAGCAGCCGGGGAGTTTGGGCAGCCAACTATGGCTACACCTTC. Encoded protein: CASSRGVWAANYGYTF.

The CDR3 DNA reads TGCGCCAGCAGAGTGGACAGGGTCAATAGCAATCAGCCCCAGCATTTT. Translated: CASRVDRVNSNQPQHF. The gene calls are TRBV23-1 and TRBJ1-5; 8 positions match TRBD1. TRBV23-1 belongs to the ORF category, with a function that is uncertain. After removal of 6 bases from V and 0 bases from J, the junction contained 7 bases not matched to a gene. This CDR3 comprises 16 residues.

V gene TRBV13 combines with J gene TRBJ1-1; D is ambiguous. The CDR3 is 11 residues long. Trimming removed 6 bases from V and 6 bases from J, with 8 bases in between. CDR1 and CDR2 from the germline V gene are PRHDT and FYEKMQ (reference sequence). CDR3 nucleotides: TGTGCCAGCAGTCACAGTGCTGAAGCTTTCTTT. This encodes CASSHSAEAFF.

The CDR3 sequence: CASSYSLGQGYGYTF. In nucleotides, the CDR3 is TGTGCCAGCAGTTACTCGCTGGGACAGGGCTATGGCTACACCTTC. This sequence joins TRBV6-5 and TRBJ1-2; 9 bases are shared with TRBD1. The CDR3 contains 15 residues. The germline gives CDR1 MNHEY, CDR2 SVGAGI. V lost 0 bases, J lost 4 bases, and 3 bases stayed unmatched.

The chain has TRBV18 and TRBJ2-7; the match to TRBD1 covers 7 bases. Germline V gives CDR1 KGHSH, CDR2 LQKENI. The V gene end was trimmed by 3 bases and the J gene end by 2 bases; junction bases not matched to a gene: 4. This CDR3 spans 14 amino acids. The chain's CDR3 is CASSPRTGTYEQYF. The CDR3 DNA sequence: TGTGCCAGCTCACCGCGGACAGGAACCTACGAGCAGTACTTC.

This rearrangement joins TRBV6-2 or TRBV6-3 to TRBJ2-5; 12 bases match TRBD2. CDR3 length equals 17 residues. Germline V gives CDR1 MNHEY, CDR2 SVGEGT. J lost 4 bases, V lost 5 bases, and 11 bases had no gene match. The CDR3 nucleotides are TGTGCCAGCAGTCAGGACCTAGCGGGGGGGCCGGGAGAGACCCAGTACTTC. Residues: CASSQDLAGGPGETQYF.

The V gene is TRBV2, the J gene TRBJ1-2; 7 nucleotides agree with TRBD1. V trimming: 3 bases; J trimming: 3 bases; junction bases outside the gene matches: 7. The CDR3 contains 15 residues. CDR1 is SNHLY, CDR2 FYNNEI, per germline. CDR3 in DNA: TGTGCCAGCAGTGATGCAGGGGGAAAGGACTATGGCTACACCTTC. Encoded protein: CASSDAGGKDYGYTF.

The rearrangement links TRBV4-1 to TRBJ2-3; D is ambiguous. V was shortened by 1 base and J by 5 bases, with 4 bases between the two germline ends. The CDR3 loop spans 12 amino acids. The V gene's germline CDR1 is MGHRA and CDR2 YSYEKL. CDR3 nucleotides: TGCGCCAGCAGCCAAGGTAGAGATACGCAGTATTTT. Amino acid sequence: CASSQGRDTQYF.

Only a few counts were recorded for this clone. The chain recombines TRBV10-2 with TRBJ1-1; a weak D match, TRBD1 (5 bases). Per germline, CDR1 WSHSY and CDR2 SAAADI. CDR3 length: 14 residues. Trimming took 6 bases from V and 1 from J, leaving 12 bases between them. The CDR3 DNA follows: TGCGCCAGCAGCCCAGCCCAGGGGAACACTGAAGCTTTCTTT. Amino acids: CASSPAQGNTEAFF.

The CDR3 nucleotides read TGTGCCAGCAGCCTGGCGGGGGGGCCCGGGGAGCTGTTTTTT. Translation gives CASSLAGGPGELFF. The gene calls are TRBV3-1 (or the pseudogene TRBV3-2) and TRBJ2-2, with 9 positions matching TRBD2. Germline loops: CDR1 LGHDT, CDR2 YNNKEL (reference sequence). The CDR3 covers 14 residues. V lost 4 bases, J lost 6 bases, and 3 bases stayed unmatched.

The chain has TRBV2 and TRBJ2-1; 16 bases fit TRBD2. The CDR3 totals 18 residues. V lost 7 bases to trimming and J lost 3 bases; unmatched junction nucleotides: 9. Germline-derived CDR1 and CDR2 are SNHLY and FYNNEI. The CDR3 nucleotides are TGTGCCAGCACACCCGGGACTAGCGGGGGGGCTCGCTACAATGAGCAGTTCTTC. Translating gives CASTPGTSGGARYNEQFF.

The chain employs TRBV2 and TRBJ1-2; D possibly corresponds to TRBD1 (5 bases). The CDR3 spans 14 residues. Trimming removed 2 bases from V and 8 bases from J, with 15 bases in between. Germline assignment: CDR1 SNHLY and CDR2 FYNNEI. The CDR3 bases are TGTGCCAGCAGTGAATCTTTAGGGAGGGACGGCTACACCTTC. It yields the protein CASSESLGRDGYTF.

The V and J genes are TRBV24-1 and TRBJ1-1; no firm D call. The CDR3 length is 13 residues. Germline V lookup: CDR1 KGHDR, CDR2 SFDVKD. Trimming took 4 bases from V and 5 from J, leaving 10 bases between them. The CDR3 DNA sequence: TGTGCCACCAGTGACCCTAACGAGACTGAAGCTTTCTTT. It specifies CATSDPNETEAFF.

This rearrangement joins TRBV6-5 to TRBJ1-5; TRBD1 matches 8 bases. The J segment lost 6 bases and the V segment lost 6 bases, leaving 4 bases of the junction unmatched. The length of the CDR3 is 13 residues. CDR1 and CDR2 from the germline V gene are MNHEY and SVGAGI. The CDR3 spells CASRQQGGQPQHF. The CDR3 coding sequence is TGTGCCAGCAGGCAACAGGGGGGTCAGCCCCAGCATTTT.

The rearrangement joins TRBV7-2 to TRBJ1-5; D might be TRBD1 (6 bases). Germline V CDR1 and CDR2: SGHTA, FQGNSA. V was trimmed by 1 base and J by 6 bases, leaving 10 bases between them. The CDR3 length is 14 residues. CDR3 residues: CASSLDRGGQPQHF. CDR3 DNA: TGTGCCAGCAGCTTAGATAGAGGGGGTCAGCCCCAGCATTTT. The whole variable domain, remainder taken from reference TRBV7-2 and TRBJ1-5, is GAGVSQSPSNKVTEKGKDVELRCDPISGHTALYWYRQSLGQGLEFLIYFQGNSAPDKSGLPSDRFSAERTGGSVSTLTIQRTQQEDSAVYLCASSLDRGGQPQHFGDGTRLSIL.